The clone carrying this TCR beta chain has just a few counts. What it binds is unknown. TCRdb re-analysed the 5' RACE reads in MiXCR, keeping a single row per CDR3 protein. Among approximately 210,000 distinct CDR3 sequences listed, 15% were seen once. The data are from a study of identical twins. Germline CDR1 is LNHNV and CDR2 is YYDKDF (reference sequence). V lost 5 bases to trimming and J lost 5 bases; unmatched junction nucleotides: 10. This CDR3 region has 15 residues. Study outcomes and limitations: Within beta out-of-frame sequences, the excess sharing observed between twins was weaker.

The sample was also reused in another study, on T cells expressing NK-cell markers. As reported in that work: Roughly 1.0-8% of CD8+ T cells in 6 or 7 donors belonged to dominant NKG2C+ clonotypes.

This TCR was recovered from a woman between 18 and 29 years old in good health. This chain joins TRBV15 and TRBJ2-7, with TRBD1 matching 9 bases. The specimen was CD8+ T cells sorted from blood. CDR3 sequence (DNA): TGTGCCACCAGCCCAATGGGCGGACAGGGGCACGAGCAGTACTTC. Amino acid sequence: CATSPMGGQGHEQYF.